This record looks at one TCR beta chain sequence and its context. Antigen: not known. Profiled with immunoSEQ multiplex PCR; TCRdb holds only in-frame clones, not every one. The sample carries roughly 30,000 clones, 73% recorded once. The entry originates in a study of vaccination effects on CD4 cells after COVID-19. Across the whole study: The cohort was immunized with two doses of either the BNT162b2 or mRNA-1273 vaccine.

The germline V gene encodes CDR1 LNHDA and CDR2 SQIVND (reference sequence). The V and J ends lost 2 bases and 4 bases, in that order; junction bases with no gene match: 13. The CDR3 runs 17 residues. Before sequencing, viral peptide pools were used by the ViraFEST assay to expand antigen-specific CD4+ T cells. Between days 10 and 11 of culture, CD4+ T cells were separated out. Nobody among the vaccine recipients had prior SARS-CoV-2 infection (nucleocapsid antibodies were negative). The rearrangement links TRBV19 to TRBJ1-2; the match to TRBD1 covers 7 bases. The sequence derives from a human donor who received a COVID-19 vaccine. This material consisted of CD4+ T cells from PBMCs cultured with HCoV-OC43 spike peptides, taken before COVID-19 vaccination. Stated subset: HCoV-OC43 spike overlapping peptide pool stimulation. This CDR3 is CASSIRGAVGGGYGYTF. CDR3 sequence (DNA): TGTGCCAGTAGTATACGGGGAGCGGTAGGGGGCGGCTATGGCTACACCTTC.